Each of the 8 T cell receptor beta chains below was sequenced from the same sample in a study of blood T cell repertoires in COVID-19. Only in-frame clones appear in the TCRdb table, and some are missing; sequencing was by immunoSEQ multiplex PCR. Here the sample spans about 40,000 clones, about four fifths being singletons. The sequenced material came from peripheral blood. The origin of the receptors is a woman aged 60-75 years with acute or convalescent COVID-19.

This chain joins TRBV27 and TRBJ1-6; 8 bases fit TRBD1. The germline gives CDR1 MNHEY, CDR2 SMNVEV (reference sequence). V trimming: 0 bases; J trimming: 5 bases; junction bases outside the gene matches: 3. This CDR3 region has 16 residues. CDR3 sequence: CASSLSDRVNNSPLHF. The CDR3, as DNA: TGTGCCAGCAGTTTATCGGACAGGGTTAATAATTCACCCCTCCACTTT.

The genes are TRBV11-2 and TRBJ1-3; D remains ambiguous. The V and J ends lost 1 base and 2 bases respectively, with 6 bases between them. Germline V gene sequence: CDR1 SGHAT, CDR2 FQNNGV. The CDR3 spans 14 residues. The CDR3 is CASSLAGAGNTIYF. DNA for the CDR3: TGTGCCAGCAGCTTAGCCGGGGCTGGAAACACCATATATTTT.

V is TRBV6-5 and J is TRBJ2-2, with D uncertain. This CDR3 region has 14 residues. From germline, CDR1 is MNHEY and CDR2 SVGAGI. V dropped 6 bases and J dropped 2 bases, with 10 bases sitting between them. The CDR3, as DNA: TGTGCCAGCAGGATGACTGAAAACACCGGGGAGCTGTTTTTT. It specifies CASRMTENTGELFF.

The V and J genes are TRBV27 and TRBJ2-1; D possibly corresponds to TRBD1 (5 bases). Trimming took off 0 bases at V and 8 bases at J, with 11 bases between the two ends. The CDR3 covers 14 residues. Germline V CDR1 and CDR2: MNHEY, SMNVEV (reference sequence). Here the CDR3 DNA reads TGTGCCAGCAGTTTATCGGGGCACCGGCATGAGCAGTTCTTC. Its translation is CASSLSGHRHEQFF.

The chain combines TRBV5-4 with TRBJ1-2, with 7 positions matching TRBD1. Germline values: CDR1 SGHNT, CDR2 YYREEE (reference sequence). The CDR3 runs to 15 residues. The ends lost 9 bases at V and 2 bases at J; junction bases unmatched: 13. In DNA, the CDR3 is TGTGCCATGAACAGGGGCGGACCAACAAACTATGGCTACACCTTC. Protein product: CAMNRGGPTNYGYTF.

This chain links TRBV27 with TRBJ1-5; perhaps TRBD1 as D (5 bases). This CDR3 has 16 residues. V was shortened by 6 bases and J by 3 bases, with 18 bases between the two germline ends. Germline CDR1 reads MNHEY; CDR2 reads SMNVEV (reference sequence). The CDR3 sequence: CASRMAGGNFNQPQHF. The CDR3 DNA reads as TGTGCCAGCAGGATGGCGGGGGGGAACTTCAATCAGCCCCAGCATTTT.

The chain has TRBV5-8 and TRBJ2-1, with 11 bases matching TRBD1. Germline loops: CDR1 SGHTS, CDR2 YDEGEE. The trim removed 3 bases at V and 8 bases at J, leaving 13 bases unmatched. The CDR3 consists of 17 residues. DNA of the CDR3: TGTGCCAGCAGCTACTGGACAGGGGGCCGGACAGGGGATGAGCAGTTCTTC. It codes for CASSYWTGGRTGDEQFF.

V usage is TRBV10-2 and J usage is TRBJ2-2; 8 nucleotides align to TRBD2. CDR3 length: 16 amino acids. Germline values: CDR1 WSHSY, CDR2 SAAADI. Trimming removed 3 bases from V and 0 bases from J; junction bases left unmatched: 3. The CDR3 sequence: CASSDRGGPNTGELFF. DNA of the CDR3: TGCGCCAGCAGTGACCGCGGGGGGCCGAACACCGGGGAGCTGTTTTTT.